This T cell receptor beta chain was sequenced for a study of CD8 T cells in ankylosing spondylitis. This clonotype was observed a handful of times. A single record per CDR3 protein comes from TCRdb applying MiXCR to the 5' RACE reads. The table records 90,000 to 120,000 distinct CDR3 sequences, about 24% of them present only once. The junction had 10 bases not matched to a gene; V was cut back by 7 bases and J by 4 bases. CDR3 length: 15 amino acids. This TCR came from a male donor with ankylosing spondylitis. The sample taken for sequencing was synovial fluid, either unsorted or a sorted T cell fraction (not recorded which). The chain carries TRBV12-3 or TRBV12-4 and TRBJ2-3, with 8 bases aligning to TRBD2. For the CDR3, the DNA is TGTGCCAGCATTCCCGGACTAGCTTTGCCAGATACGCAGTATTTT. Protein product: CASIPGLALPDTQYF.